This TCR beta chain emerged from a study of T cells in Graves' hyperthyroidism and ophthalmopathy. This clonotype occurred a few times. RNA transcripts yielded amplified TCR beta CDR3 regions. First-round RT-PCR targeting the TCR CDR3 was performed with the HTBI primer set. From the multiplex PCR reads, TCRdb called clonotypes with MiXCR, one entry per CDR3 protein. The table shows around 400,000 distinct CDR3 sequences, with roughly 25% occurring only once. Germline V gene lookup returns CDR1 SEHNR and CDR2 FQNEAQ (reference sequence). The CDR3 is made up of 15 amino acids. V lost 3 bases, J lost 6 bases, and 8 bases stayed unmatched.

Sequencing was done on a sample of blood. The V gene is TRBV7-9, the J gene TRBJ2-1, with TRBD1 matching over 7 bases. The receptor was derived from a man aged 50-59 years with Graves' hyperthyroidism. CDR3 residues: CASSLMDRPTNEQFF. The CDR3 coding sequence is TGTGCCAGCAGCTTGATGGACAGGCCCACCAATGAGCAGTTCTTC.